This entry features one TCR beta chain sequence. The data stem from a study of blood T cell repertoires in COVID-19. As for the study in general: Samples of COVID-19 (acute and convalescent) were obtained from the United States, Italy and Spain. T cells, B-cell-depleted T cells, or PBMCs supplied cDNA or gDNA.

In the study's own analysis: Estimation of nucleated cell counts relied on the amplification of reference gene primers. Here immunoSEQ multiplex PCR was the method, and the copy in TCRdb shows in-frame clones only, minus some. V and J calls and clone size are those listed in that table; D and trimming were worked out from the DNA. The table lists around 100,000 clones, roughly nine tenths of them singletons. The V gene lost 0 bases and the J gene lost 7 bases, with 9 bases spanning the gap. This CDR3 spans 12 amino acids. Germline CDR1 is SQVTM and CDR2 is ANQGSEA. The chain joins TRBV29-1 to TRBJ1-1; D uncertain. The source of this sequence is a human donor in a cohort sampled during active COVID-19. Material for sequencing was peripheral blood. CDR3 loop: CSVEEESGEAFF. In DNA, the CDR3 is TGCAGCGTTGAAGAGGAATCGGGTGAAGCTTTCTTT.